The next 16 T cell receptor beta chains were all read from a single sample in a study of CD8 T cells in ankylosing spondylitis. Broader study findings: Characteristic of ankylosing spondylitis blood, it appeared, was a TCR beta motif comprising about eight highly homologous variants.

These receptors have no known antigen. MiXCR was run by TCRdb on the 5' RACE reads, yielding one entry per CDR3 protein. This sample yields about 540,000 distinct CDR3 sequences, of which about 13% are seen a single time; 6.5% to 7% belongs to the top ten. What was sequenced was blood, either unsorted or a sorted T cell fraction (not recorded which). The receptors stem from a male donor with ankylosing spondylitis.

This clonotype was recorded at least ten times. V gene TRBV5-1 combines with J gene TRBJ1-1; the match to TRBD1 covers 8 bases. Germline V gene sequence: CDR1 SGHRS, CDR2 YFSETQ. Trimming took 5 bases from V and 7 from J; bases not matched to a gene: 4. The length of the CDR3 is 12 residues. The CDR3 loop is CASSFGQGEAFF. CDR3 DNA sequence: TGCGCCAGCAGTTTCGGACAGGGTGAAGCTTTCTTT.

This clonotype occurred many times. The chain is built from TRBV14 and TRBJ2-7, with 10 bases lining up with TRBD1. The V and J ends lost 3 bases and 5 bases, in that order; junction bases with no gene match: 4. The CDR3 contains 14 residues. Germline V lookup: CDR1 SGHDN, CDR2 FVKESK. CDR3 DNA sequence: TGTGCCAGCAGCCATAGGGACAGGGGCAACGAGCAGTACTTC. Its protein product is CASSHRDRGNEQYF.

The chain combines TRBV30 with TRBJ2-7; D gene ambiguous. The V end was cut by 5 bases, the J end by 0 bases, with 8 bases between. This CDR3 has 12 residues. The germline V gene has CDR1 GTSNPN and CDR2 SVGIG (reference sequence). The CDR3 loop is CAWVRTSYEQYF. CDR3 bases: TGTGCCTGGGTGCGTACCTCCTACGAGCAGTACTTC. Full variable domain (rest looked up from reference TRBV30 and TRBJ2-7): SQTIHQWPATLVQPVGSPLSLECTVEGTSNPNLYWYRQAAGRGLQLLFYSVGIGQISSEVPQNLSASRPQDRQFILSSKKLLLSDSGFYLCAWVRTSYEQYFGPGTRLTVT.

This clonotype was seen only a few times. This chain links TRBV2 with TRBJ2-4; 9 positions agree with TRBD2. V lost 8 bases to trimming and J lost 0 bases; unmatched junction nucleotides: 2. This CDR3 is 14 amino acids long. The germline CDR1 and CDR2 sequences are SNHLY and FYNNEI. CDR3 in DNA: TGTGCCAGCTTGGGACTAGCAGCCAAAAACATTCAGTACTTC. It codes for CASLGLAAKNIQYF.

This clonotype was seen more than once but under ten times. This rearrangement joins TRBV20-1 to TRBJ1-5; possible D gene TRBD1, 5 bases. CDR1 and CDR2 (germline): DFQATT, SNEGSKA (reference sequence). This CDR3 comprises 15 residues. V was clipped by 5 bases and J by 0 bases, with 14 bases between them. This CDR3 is CSAGGTGYSNQPQHF. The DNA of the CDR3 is TGCAGTGCTGGAGGGACGGGATATAGCAATCAGCCCCAGCATTTT.

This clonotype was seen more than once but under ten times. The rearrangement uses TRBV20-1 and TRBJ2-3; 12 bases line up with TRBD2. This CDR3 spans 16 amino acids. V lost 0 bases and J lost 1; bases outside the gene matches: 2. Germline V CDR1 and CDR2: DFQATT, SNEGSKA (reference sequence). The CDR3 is CSARDRLAGGTDTQYF. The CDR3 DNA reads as TGCAGTGCTAGAGATCGACTAGCGGGGGGCACAGATACGCAGTATTTT.

The CDR3 bases are TGTGCCAGCAGCCAAATCGGAAACACCGGGGAGCTGTTTTTT. It is translated as CASSQIGNTGELFF. The rearrangement joins TRBV3-1 to TRBJ2-2; D uncertain. With 2 bases removed from V and 2 bases from J, the gap between germline ends came to 6 bases. The germline V gene encodes CDR1 LGHDT and CDR2 YNNKEL (reference sequence). This CDR3 has 14 residues.

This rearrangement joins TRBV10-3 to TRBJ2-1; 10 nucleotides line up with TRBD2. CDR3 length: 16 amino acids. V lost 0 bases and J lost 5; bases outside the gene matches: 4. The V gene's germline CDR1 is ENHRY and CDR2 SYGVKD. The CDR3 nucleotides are TGTGCCATCAGTGAGTCAGGACTAGCGGAACACAATGAGCAGTTCTTC. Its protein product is CAISESGLAEHNEQFF.

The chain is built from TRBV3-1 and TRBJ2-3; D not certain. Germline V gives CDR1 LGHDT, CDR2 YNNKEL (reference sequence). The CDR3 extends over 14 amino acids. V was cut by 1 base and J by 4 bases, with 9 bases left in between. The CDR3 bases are TGTGCCAGCAGCCAAGTATCGGTTGCAGATACGCAGTATTTT. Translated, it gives CASSQVSVADTQYF.

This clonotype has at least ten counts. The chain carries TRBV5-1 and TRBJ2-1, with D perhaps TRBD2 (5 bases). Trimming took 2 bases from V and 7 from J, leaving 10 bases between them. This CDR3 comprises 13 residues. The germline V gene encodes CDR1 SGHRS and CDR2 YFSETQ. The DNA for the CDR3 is TGCGCCAGCAGCTTACCCGAGGGTAATGAGCAGTTCTTC. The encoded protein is CASSLPEGNEQFF.

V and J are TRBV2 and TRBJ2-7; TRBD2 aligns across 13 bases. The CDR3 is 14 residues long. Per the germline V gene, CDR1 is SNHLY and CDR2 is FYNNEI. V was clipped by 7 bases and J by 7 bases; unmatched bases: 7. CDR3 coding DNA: TGTGCCAGCAAGGGGACTAGCGGGACAAGTGAGCAGTACTTC. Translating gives CASKGTSGTSEQYF.

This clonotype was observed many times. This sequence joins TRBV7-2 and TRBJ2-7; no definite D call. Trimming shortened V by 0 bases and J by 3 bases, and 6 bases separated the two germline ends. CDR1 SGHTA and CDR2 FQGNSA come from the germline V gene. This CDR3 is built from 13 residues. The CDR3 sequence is CASSLAVFYEQYV. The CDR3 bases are TGTGCCAGCAGCTTAGCGGTGTTCTACGAGCAGTACGTC.

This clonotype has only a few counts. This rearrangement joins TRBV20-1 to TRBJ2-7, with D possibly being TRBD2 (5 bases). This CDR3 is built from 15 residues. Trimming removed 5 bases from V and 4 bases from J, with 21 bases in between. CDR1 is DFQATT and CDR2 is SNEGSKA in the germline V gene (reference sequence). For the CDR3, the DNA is TGCAGTGCTGTCGGACTCCTCGAGTCCGTATACGAGCAGTACTTC. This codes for CSAVGLLESVYEQYF.

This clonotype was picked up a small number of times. As DNA, the CDR3 is TGCGCCAGCAGCTCCTACACCGGGACAGGGGGCACCGGGGAGCTGTTTTTT. This sequence encodes CASSSYTGTGGTGELFF. This rearrangement joins TRBV5-1 to TRBJ2-2, with 11 bases identical to TRBD1. The germline CDR1 and CDR2 sequences are SGHRS and YFSETQ. The CDR3 has 17 amino acids. V lost 3 bases and J lost 4; bases outside the gene matches: 8.

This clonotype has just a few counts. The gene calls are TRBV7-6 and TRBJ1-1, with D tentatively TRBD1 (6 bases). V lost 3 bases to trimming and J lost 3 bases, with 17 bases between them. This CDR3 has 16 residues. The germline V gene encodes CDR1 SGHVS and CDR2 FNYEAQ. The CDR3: CASSLDPRGRYTEAFF. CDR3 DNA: TGTGCCAGCAGCTTGGATCCCCGGGGGCGATACACTGAAGCTTTCTTT.

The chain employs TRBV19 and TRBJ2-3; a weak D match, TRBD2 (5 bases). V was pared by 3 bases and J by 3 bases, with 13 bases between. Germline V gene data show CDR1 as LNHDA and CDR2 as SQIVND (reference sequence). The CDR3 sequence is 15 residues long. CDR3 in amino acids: CASSMRGRETDTQYF. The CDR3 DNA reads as TGTGCCAGTAGTATGCGCGGCCGGGAAACAGATACGCAGTATTTT.